Presented here are 23 T cell receptor beta chains from one specimen sequenced in a study of T cell responses to AZD1222 COVID-19 vaccine. The data were produced by immunoSEQ multiplex PCR, yet TCRdb's version contains in-frame clones alone and is incomplete. The sample lists approximately 170,000 clones; 75% to 90% were seen once. The sequences come from peripheral blood, collected on day 0 of AZD1222 vaccination. Every receptor here comes from an adult in good health.

The rearrangement joins TRBV6-5 to TRBJ1-1; 9 nucleotides agree with TRBD1. The CDR3 is made up of 12 amino acids. CDR1 and CDR2 from the germline V gene are MNHEY and SVGAGI. Germline trimming cut 11 bases from V and 5 bases from J; bases unmatched to any gene: 6. This CDR3 is CAGGQGKTEAFF. CDR3 nucleotide sequence: TGTGCCGGAGGACAGGGGAAAACTGAAGCTTTCTTT.

CDR3 amino acids: CASRQDRKETQYF. In DNA form, the CDR3 reads TGTGCCAGCAGACAAGACAGAAAAGAGACCCAGTACTTC. The chain is built from TRBV7-2 and TRBJ2-5, with D tentatively TRBD1 (5 bases). V lost 6 bases and J 3 bases, leaving 11 bases between the germline ends. The V gene's germline CDR1 is SGHTA and CDR2 FQGNSA. This CDR3 spans 13 amino acids.

V gene TRBV7-8 combines with J gene TRBJ1-1; possible D gene TRBD1, 5 bases. Germline CDR1 SGHVS, CDR2 FQNEAQ. V was shortened by 3 bases and J by 3 bases, with 11 bases between the two germline ends. CDR3 size: 14 residues. CDR3 amino acids: CASSFSGKHTEAFF. The CDR3 bases are TGTGCCAGCAGCTTCTCAGGGAAGCACACTGAAGCTTTCTTT.

V and J are TRBV3-1 (or the pseudogene TRBV3-2) and TRBJ2-7; perhaps TRBD1 as D (6 bases). The CDR3 loop spans 13 amino acids. V lost 4 bases to trimming and J lost 1 base, with 8 bases between them. Germline CDR1 LGHDT, CDR2 YNNKEL (reference sequence). The chain's CDR3 is CASSRQDSYEQYV. The DNA for the CDR3 is TGTGCCAGCAGCCGACAGGATTCCTACGAGCAGTACGTC.

V and J are TRBV24-1 and TRBJ1-1; maybe TRBD1 (5 bases). V lost 7 bases to trimming and J lost 4 bases, with 12 bases between them. Germline CDR1 KGHDR, CDR2 SFDVKD. This CDR3 contains 13 residues. The CDR3 reads CATRQGDGTEAFF. The CDR3 DNA reads TGTGCCACCAGGCAGGGAGATGGCACTGAAGCTTTCTTT.

The chain carries TRBV7-3 and TRBJ2-5; no reliable D call. The ends were cut back, 2 bases at V and 2 bases at J, with 6 bases in the middle. This CDR3 has 13 amino acids. Germline lookup yields CDR1 SGHTA and CDR2 FQGTGA. The CDR3 sequence is CASSLSGQETQYF. For the CDR3, the DNA is TGTGCCAGCAGCTTATCTGGGCAAGAGACCCAGTACTTC. Variable domain in full (rest from reference TRBV7-3 and TRBJ2-5): GAGVSQTPSNKVTEKGKYVELRCDPISGHTALYWYRQSLGQGPEFLIYFQGTGAADDSGLPNDRFFAVRPEGSVSTLKIQRTERGDSAVYLCASSLSGQETQYFGPGTRLLVL.

The rearrangement uses TRBV6-2 or TRBV6-3 and TRBJ1-5; no clear D gene. V dropped 0 bases and J dropped 3 bases, with 9 bases sitting between them. There are 15 residues in the CDR3. The germline V gene has CDR1 MNHEY and CDR2 SVGEGT. This CDR3 is CASSYSDGYNQPQHF. The DNA for the CDR3 is TGTGCCAGCAGTTACTCGGACGGATACAATCAGCCCCAGCATTTT.

The chain couples TRBV5-1 to TRBJ2-1; 7 bases fit TRBD1. CDR1 and CDR2 from the germline V gene are SGHRS and YFSETQ. CDR3 length equals 15 residues. With V trimmed by 4 bases and J by 4 bases, 8 bases remained unmatched. This chain's CDR3 is CASSLTGQFYNEQFF. The CDR3 DNA reads as TGCGCCAGCAGCCTAACGGGACAGTTTTACAATGAGCAGTTCTTC.

This clone has a single count. CDR3 nucleotides: TGTGCCAGCAGCTTAAGGTTGGCCGGGGAGAGTGAGCAGTTCTTC. Its protein product is CASSLRLAGESEQFF. V and J are TRBV7-2 and TRBJ2-1, with a tentative D call TRBD2 (5 bases). V was shortened by 2 bases and J by 9 bases, with 17 bases between the two germline ends. The germline V gene encodes CDR1 SGHTA and CDR2 FQGNSA. The CDR3 is made up of 15 amino acids.

About this clone itself: The germline gene is not matched at one end of the junction; a read error may be the cause. The CDR3 coding sequence is TGTGCTAGCAGCTTAGCGTTAGTGTGTCAGAACCAAGAGACCCAGTACTTC. Protein: CASSLALVCQNQETQYF. This rearrangement joins TRBV7-7 to TRBJ2-5; a weak D match, TRBD2 (5 bases). Looked up from germline, CDR1 is SSHAT and CDR2 is FNYEAQ (reference sequence). The CDR3 contains 17 residues.

This chain connects TRBV11-3 to TRBJ2-1; D is perhaps TRBD2 (5 bases). Germline lookup yields CDR1 SGHNT and CDR2 YENEEA. The V end was cut by 5 bases, the J end by 6 bases, with 5 bases between. The CDR3 covers 11 residues. CDR3 DNA: TGTGCCAGCAGCGCGGGCAATGAGCAGTTCTTC. It yields the protein CASSAGNEQFF.

This sequence joins TRBV19 and TRBJ2-5; D unclear. Germline V gene data show CDR1 as LNHDA and CDR2 as SQIVND (reference sequence). The CDR3 has 13 residues. V lost 3 bases and J lost 4, with 9 bases in between. In nucleotides, the CDR3 is TGTGCCAGTAGTATTGGGGTCCGAGAGACCCAGTACTTC. Its translation is CASSIGVRETQYF.

This rearrangement joins TRBV4-3 to TRBJ1-1; D is undetermined. The germline V gene has CDR1 LGHNA and CDR2 YSLEER. The V and J ends lost 0 bases and 7 bases respectively, with 9 bases between them. This CDR3 has 13 amino acids. CDR3: CASSQEVGSEAFF. The CDR3 coding sequence is TGCGCCAGCAGCCAAGAAGTGGGGAGTGAAGCTTTCTTT.

The chain recombines TRBV9 with TRBJ2-2; perhaps TRBD2 as D (6 bases). Per germline, CDR1 SGDLS and CDR2 YYNGEE. V lost 6 bases to trimming and J lost 0 bases, with 9 bases between them. The CDR3 has 14 amino acids. The CDR3 sequence: CASKEGTNTGELFF. The CDR3 DNA is TGTGCCAGCAAGGAGGGCACGAACACCGGGGAGCTGTTTTTT.

The rearrangement uses TRBV19 and TRBJ1-2; TRBD1 agrees at 10 bases. V gave up 6 bases and J gave up 2 bases; unmatched junction bases: 9. This CDR3 contains 16 residues. Germline values: CDR1 LNHDA, CDR2 SQIVND (reference sequence). DNA for the CDR3: TGTGCCAGTAGCACTGGACAGGGGGATGGGAACTATGGCTACACCTTC. It translates to CASSTGQGDGNYGYTF.

To note about this clone: Germline is not matched at one junction end, which may reflect a read error. This sequence joins TRBV2 and TRBJ1-5; TRBD1 aligns across 7 bases. Germline lookup yields CDR1 SNHLY and CDR2 FYNNEI. CDR3 length: 15 amino acids. The chain's CDR3 is CASSIADRDNRPQHF. CDR3 nucleotide sequence: TGTGCCAGCAGTATAGCCGACAGGGACAATCGGCCCCAGCATTTT.

The chain has TRBV5-1 and TRBJ2-2, with 8 bases lining up with TRBD2. CDR3 length: 16 residues. V lost 1 base, J lost 7 bases, and 9 bases stayed unmatched. Germline V CDR1 and CDR2: SGHRS, YFSETQ. This chain's CDR3 is CASSLSGGAIGGELFF. In DNA, the CDR3 is TGCGCCAGCAGCTTGTCCGGGGGGGCCATAGGCGGGGAGCTGTTTTTT.

V gene TRBV10-3 combines with J gene TRBJ1-5; D not certain. There are 16 residues in the CDR3. Germline V CDR1 and CDR2: ENHRY, SYGVKD. V lost 11 bases and J 0 bases, leaving 20 bases between the germline ends. In DNA form, the CDR3 reads TGTGCCCTCCCCAGACGGAGAACTTATAGCAATCAGCCCCAGCATTTT. Its protein is CALPRRRTYSNQPQHF.

The chain joins TRBV27 to TRBJ2-7, with 7 bases fitting TRBD1. Germline trimming cut 6 bases from V and 2 bases from J; bases unmatched to any gene: 4. In germline, CDR1 is MNHEY, CDR2 SMNVEV (reference sequence). CDR3 length: 13 amino acids. CDR3 loop: CASSRTGTYEQYF. CDR3 nucleotides: TGTGCCAGCAGCCGGACAGGAACCTACGAGCAGTACTTC.

This chain connects TRBV4-3 to TRBJ1-1; D unresolved. Per germline, CDR1 LGHNA and CDR2 YSLEER. V was shortened by 0 bases and J by 4 bases, with 12 bases between the two germline ends. This CDR3 has 15 residues. CDR3 in DNA: TGCGCCAGCAGCCAAGAAAGGTCGTTGTCCACTGAAGCTTTCTTT. Amino acid sequence: CASSQERSLSTEAFF.

The V and J genes are TRBV4-2 and TRBJ1-1; possibly TRBD1 for D (6 bases). CDR1 LGHNA and CDR2 YNFKEQ come from the germline V gene. V was shortened by 3 bases and J by 5 bases, with 10 bases between the two germline ends. The length of the CDR3 is 13 residues. The CDR3 region has the DNA TGTGCCAGCAGCCAGAACAGGGTTACTGAAGCTTTCTTT. It is translated as CASSQNRVTEAFF.

This chain uses TRBV19 with TRBJ2-5; D might be TRBD2 (5 bases). The CDR3 is 14 amino acids. In germline, CDR1 is LNHDA, CDR2 SQIVND (reference sequence). V gave up 5 bases and J gave up 4 bases, with 14 bases separating them. CDR3 protein: CASSQNSGRETQYF. The CDR3 nucleotides read TGTGCCAGTAGTCAAAACTCGGGGAGAGAGACCCAGTACTTC.

The J gene is TRBJ2-7, the V gene TRBV10-2; D is unclear. Trimming left V 0 bases short and J 3 bases short, with 12 bases between. Per germline, CDR1 WSHSY and CDR2 SAAADI. The CDR3 consists of 15 residues. CDR3 loop: CASSESTLRVYEQYF. The CDR3 DNA follows: TGCGCCAGCAGTGAGTCGACTCTAAGAGTCTACGAGCAGTACTTC.